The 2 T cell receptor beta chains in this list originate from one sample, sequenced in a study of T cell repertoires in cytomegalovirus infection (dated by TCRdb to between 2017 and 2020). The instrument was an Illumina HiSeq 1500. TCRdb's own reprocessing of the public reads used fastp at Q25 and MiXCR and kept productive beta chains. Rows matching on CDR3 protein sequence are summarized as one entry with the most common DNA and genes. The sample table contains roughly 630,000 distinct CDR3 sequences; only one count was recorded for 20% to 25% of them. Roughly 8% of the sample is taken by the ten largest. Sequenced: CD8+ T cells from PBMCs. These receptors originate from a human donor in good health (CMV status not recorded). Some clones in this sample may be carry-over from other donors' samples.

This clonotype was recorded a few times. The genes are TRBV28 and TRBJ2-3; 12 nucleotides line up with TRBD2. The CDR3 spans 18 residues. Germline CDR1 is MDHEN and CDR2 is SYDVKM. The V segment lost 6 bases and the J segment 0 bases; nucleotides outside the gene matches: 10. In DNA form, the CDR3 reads TGTGCCAGCAGCGAACTAGCGGGGGGAAGTTCTAGCACAGATACGCAGTATTTT. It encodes CASSELAGGSSSTDTQYF.

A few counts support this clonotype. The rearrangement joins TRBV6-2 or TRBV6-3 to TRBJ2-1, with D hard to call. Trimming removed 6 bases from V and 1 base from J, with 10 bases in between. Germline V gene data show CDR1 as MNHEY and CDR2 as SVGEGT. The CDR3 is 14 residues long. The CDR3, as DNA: TGTGCCAGCAGCTCCCAGAGTTCCTACAATGAGCAGTTCTTC. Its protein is CASSSQSSYNEQFF.